A single sample is the source of the 5 T cell receptor beta chains below, sequenced in a study of blood T cell repertoires in COVID-19. TCRdb's copy holds only in-frame clones and misses some; the assay was immunoSEQ multiplex PCR. The sample includes 230,000 or so clones, around 83% of them seen just once. The sequencing input was PBMCs or T cells enriched from blood (not recorded which). The source is a woman in her forties or fifties who had been exposed to COVID-19.

The chain couples TRBV6-4 to TRBJ2-3, with D perhaps matching TRBD2 (6 bases). The V end lost 6 bases, the J end lost 6 bases, and 19 bases lay between the germline ends. There are 15 residues in the CDR3. Looked up from germline, CDR1 is MRHNA and CDR2 is SNTAGT. DNA of the CDR3: TGTGCCAGCAGCGCTAAGGACCGGGAGTCTGATACGCAGTATTTT. It encodes CASSAKDRESDTQYF.

The chain recombines TRBV27 with TRBJ2-5; maybe TRBD1 (7 bases). CDR1 and CDR2 from the germline V gene are MNHEY and SMNVEV (reference sequence). Trimming pared 5 bases from V and 9 bases from J, leaving 22 bases between. The CDR3 has 15 amino acids. CDR3 in DNA: TGTGCCAGCAGTATCCGCGGGACAGCCCAAGGGGCCCAGTACTTC. Translated, it gives CASSIRGTAQGAQYF.

The V gene is TRBV24-1, the J gene TRBJ2-7; 8 bases line up with TRBD1. V trimming: 6 bases; J trimming: 6 bases; junction bases outside the gene matches: 9. The germline V gene has CDR1 KGHDR and CDR2 SFDVKD. The CDR3 runs 14 residues. The CDR3 sequence: CATSQGDRSAEQYF. For the CDR3, the DNA is TGTGCCACCAGTCAAGGGGACAGGAGTGCCGAGCAGTACTTC.

The DNA of the CDR3 is TGTGCCAGCAGTCCGACAGGGGGCCATGATCAGCCCCAGCATTTT. Translation gives CASSPTGGHDQPQHF. V usage is TRBV6-5 and J usage is TRBJ1-5, with 10 bases matching TRBD1. The CDR3 spans 15 residues. V gave up 5 bases and J gave up 5 bases; unmatched junction bases: 6. Germline assignment: CDR1 MNHEY and CDR2 SVGAGI.

V and J are TRBV14 and TRBJ1-6; TRBD1 might be the D (6 bases). CDR1 and CDR2 from the germline V gene are SGHDN and FVKESK. The ends were cut back, 1 base at V and 6 bases at J, with 16 bases in the middle. This CDR3 spans 17 amino acids. DNA of the CDR3: TGTGCCAGCAGCCAAGGAATTGGGGGCGCGAGTAATTCACCCCTCCACTTT. Translation gives CASSQGIGGASNSPLHF.